The clone carrying this T cell receptor beta chain was counted only a few times. What it binds is not known. These data are taken from a study of identical twins. CDR1 is MNHEY, CDR2 SVGEGT, per germline. After removal of 8 bases from V and 3 bases from J, the junction contained 11 bases not matched to a gene. CDR3 size: 15 residues. General study results and limits: Insertions were reduced in abundant cord blood beta clonotypes but not in memory repertoires. The models gave estimates that fell short of the out-of-frame TCR alpha sharing seen in monozygotic twins. Alpha sequences that were out-of-frame and twin-shared showed an excess of low generation probability.

A single record per CDR3 protein comes from TCRdb applying MiXCR to the 5' RACE reads. This table has about 470,000 distinct CDR3 sequences, 20% to 30% appearing once. This sample also belongs to another study, concerning T cells expressing NK-cell markers. As reported in that work: One of the eight sequenced donors was seronegative, whereas the other seven were HCMV-seropositive.

The V gene is TRBV6-2 or TRBV6-3, the J gene TRBJ2-7; 9 bases are shared with TRBD2. The sequenced sample was CD4+ T cells sorted from blood. The receptor comes from a woman younger than 35 in good health. CDR3 sequence (DNA): TGTGCCAGCCGGCTCCTAGCGGGATTAAACTACGAGCAGTACTTC. Amino acids: CASRLLAGLNYEQYF.